The rows below give T cell receptor beta chains drawn from one sample of a study of T-cell memory formation after mild COVID-19. TCRdb re-derived calls from the 5' RACE reads in MiXCR, one entry per CDR3 protein. The sample includes 65,000 to 95,000 distinct CDR3 sequences, 9.5% to 15% of them seen just once. The sample taken for sequencing was PBMCs or a T cell subset sorted from them (not recorded which). Every receptor here comes from a man between 18 and 35 years old who had mild COVID-19 (a few samples of this study predate the infection). Cell type and time point are not known. The CDR3 runs from the conserved cysteine through the conserved F or W. Each record gives: J gene, V gene, clone size, D gene, CDR3 protein, CDR3 DNA. A D gene is named only where the DNA matches it firmly. Clone size is shown for a subset of rows, as once, few, many or a class of expanded clone.

j_gene: TRBJ1-2; v_gene: TRBV4-2; abundance: -; d_gene: -; CDR3aa: CASSPEKRGGYGYTF; CDR3nt: TGTGCCAGCAGCCCCGAAAAGCGGGGTGGCTATGGCTACACCTTC
j_gene: TRBJ2-1; v_gene: TRBV4-1; abundance: few; d_gene: -; CDR3aa: CASSLVVAGGAQWEQFF; CDR3nt: TGCGCCAGCAGCCTGGTGGTGGCAGGGGGGGCACAATGGGAGCAGTTCTTC
j_gene: TRBJ1-1; v_gene: TRBV29-1; abundance: few; d_gene: -; CDR3aa: CSVEGSPIEAFF; CDR3nt: TGCAGCGTTGAAGGAAGTCCTATAGAAGCTTTCTTT
j_gene: TRBJ2-1; v_gene: TRBV7-9; abundance: few; d_gene: -; CDR3aa: CASSGVNEQFF; CDR3nt: TGTGCCAGCAGCGGTGTCAATGAGCAGTTCTTC
j_gene: TRBJ2-1; v_gene: TRBV7-9; abundance: few; d_gene: -; CDR3aa: CASSPGSGNEQFF; CDR3nt: TGTGCCAGCAGCCCGGGGAGTGGGAATGAGCAGTTCTTC
j_gene: TRBJ2-1; v_gene: TRBV6-5; abundance: -; d_gene: -; CDR3aa: CASSYSRGMNEQFF; CDR3nt: TGTGCCAGCAGTTACTCGAGAGGGATGAATGAGCAGTTCTTC
j_gene: TRBJ1-3; v_gene: TRBV5-5; abundance: -; d_gene: TRBD1; CDR3aa: CASRPGQGRGNTIYF; CDR3nt: TGTGCCAGCAGACCGGGACAGGGGAGGGGAAACACCATATATTTT
j_gene: TRBJ2-5; v_gene: TRBV13; abundance: -; d_gene: -; CDR3aa: CASSLTMVQETQYF; CDR3nt: TGTGCCAGCAGCTTGACTATGGTCCAAGAGACCCAGTACTTC
j_gene: TRBJ2-2; v_gene: TRBV9; abundance: few; d_gene: -; CDR3aa: CASSVVETGTGELFF; CDR3nt: TGTGCCAGCAGCGTAGTAGAGACGGGTACCGGGGAGCTGTTTTTT
j_gene: TRBJ1-2; v_gene: TRBV7-8; abundance: -; d_gene: TRBD1; CDR3aa: CASSSPPDRAGDGYTF; CDR3nt: TGTGCCAGCAGCTCGCCACCGGACAGGGCGGGCGATGGCTACACCTTC
j_gene: TRBJ2-3; v_gene: TRBV7-6; abundance: few; d_gene: -; CDR3aa: CASSIQGPTSTDTQYF; CDR3nt: TGTGCCAGCAGCATACAGGGTCCTACTAGCACAGATACGCAGTATTTT
j_gene: TRBJ2-7; v_gene: TRBV20-1; abundance: -; d_gene: TRBD2; CDR3aa: CSARSGGYEQYF; CDR3nt: TGCAGTGCTCGTAGCGGGGGGTACGAGCAGTACTTC
j_gene: TRBJ1-1; v_gene: TRBV9; abundance: -; d_gene: TRBD1; CDR3aa: CASGQGIGTEAFF; CDR3nt: TGTGCCAGCGGACAGGGGATCGGAACTGAAGCTTTCTTT
j_gene: TRBJ1-1; v_gene: TRBV7-8; abundance: few; d_gene: -; CDR3aa: CASSLGSGGATEAFF; CDR3nt: TGTGCCAGCAGCTTAGGTTCCGGGGGTGCCACTGAAGCTTTCTTT
j_gene: TRBJ1-4; v_gene: TRBV7-7; abundance: few; d_gene: -; CDR3aa: CASSLAKGEKLFF; CDR3nt: TGTGCCAGCAGCTTAGCTAAGGGTGAAAAACTGTTTTTT